The rows below give T cell receptor beta chains drawn from one sample of a study of blood T cell repertoires in COVID-19. TCRdb's table, derived via immunoSEQ multiplex PCR, lists solely in-frame clones and lacks some. The repertoire holds hundreds of thousands of clones, with roughly 83% as singletons. Sequences were obtained from PBMCs or T cells enriched from blood (not recorded which). The receptors come from a woman aged 45-60 years who had recovered from COVID-19. Each CDR3 is given with its conserved first and last residue. A D gene is named only where the DNA matches it firmly. Clone size is shown for a subset of rows, as once, few, many or a class of expanded clone.

cdr3_aa cdr3_nt v_call d_call clone_size j_call
CASSQVDRAGGYTF TGTGCCAGCAGCCAAGTTGACAGGGCGGGTGGCTACACCTTC TRBV3-1/TRBV3-2 TRBD1 - TRBJ1-2
CASSPIGTNYGYTF TGTGCCAGCAGTCCCATCGGGACTAACTATGGCTACACCTTC TRBV27 - - TRBJ1-2
CATKMRDRGPDTQYF TGCGCCACCAAAATGAGGGACAGGGGGCCAGATACGCAGTATTTT TRBV5-1 TRBD1 - TRBJ2-3
CSVASGTSGYEQYF TGCAGCGTTGCTTCCGGGACTAGCGGTTACGAGCAGTACTTC TRBV29-1 TRBD2 - TRBJ2-7
CASSQLAGGRDEQFF TGTGCCAGCAGCCAACTAGCGGGGGGTCGCGATGAGCAGTTCTTC TRBV3-1/TRBV3-2 TRBD2 - TRBJ2-1
CASSSPEMSYGYTF TGTGCCAGCAGTTCCCCCGAGATGTCCTATGGCTACACCTTC TRBV7-2 - - TRBJ1-2
CASSVTYEQYF TGTGCCAGCAGCGTCACCTACGAGCAGTACTTC TRBV7-9 - - TRBJ2-7
CASSTGQGTYEQYF TGTGCCAGCAGTACGGGACAGGGGACCTACGAGCAGTACTTC TRBV28 TRBD1 many TRBJ2-7
CAWTNSGETQYF TGTGCCTGGACTAATAGCGGAGAGACCCAGTACTTC TRBV30 - - TRBJ2-5
CASSFVLLHRNLSEAFF TGTGCCAGCAGTTTTGTATTGCTGCACAGGAATTTATCTGAAGCTTTCTTT TRBV28 - few TRBJ1-1
CASSQDLAGAEQYF TGCGCCAGCAGCCAAGATTTGGCAGGGGCCGAGCAGTACTTC TRBV4-1 - - TRBJ2-7
CASSRTSGGGGSYNEQFF TGTGCCAGCAGCCGGACTAGCGGGGGAGGGGGCTCCTACAATGAGCAGTTCTTC TRBV3-1/TRBV3-2 TRBD2 - TRBJ2-1
CAISSAGQTNYGYTF TGTGCCATCAGCTCCGCGGGACAGACCAACTATGGCTACACCTTC TRBV10-3 TRBD1 few TRBJ1-2
CASSPTTNTEAFF TGTGCCAGCTCACCAACGACAAACACTGAAGCTTTCTTT TRBV18 - - TRBJ1-1
CASSVRYSGNSPLHF TGTGCCAGCAGCGTACGATACTCAGGGAATTCACCCCTCCACTTT TRBV11-3 - - TRBJ1-6
CASSTRGRDSGNTIYF TGTGCCAGCTCTACCAGAGGCAGGGACTCTGGAAACACCATATATTTT TRBV18 - - TRBJ1-3
CASSRSSGDKETQYF TGTGCCAGCAGCAGATCTAGCGGGGACAAAGAGACCCAGTACTTC TRBV9 TRBD2 - TRBJ2-5
CASSGGARNSPLHF TGTGCCAGCTCAGGGGGGGCGCGGAATTCACCCCTCCACTTT TRBV18 - - TRBJ1-6
CASSQDRGVNEKLFF TGCGCCAGCAGCCAGGACAGGGGGGTCAATGAAAAACTGTTTTTT TRBV4-3 TRBD1 - TRBJ1-4
CASSRPGTGYGYTF TGTGCCAGCTCACGACCCGGGACAGGATATGGCTACACCTTC TRBV18 TRBD1 - TRBJ1-2
CASSLGDRGINEQFF TGTGCCAGCAGCCTTGGGGACAGGGGAATTAATGAGCAGTTCTTC TRBV7-3 TRBD1 - TRBJ2-1
CASSFRSKAVRGYTF TGTGCCAGCAGTTTCCGCTCGAAGGCCGTGAGGGGCTACACCTTC TRBV28 - once TRBJ1-2
CASSQGLAEPYEQYF TGTGCCAGCAGCCAAGGACTAGCGGAACCCTACGAGCAGTACTTC TRBV4-2 TRBD2 - TRBJ2-7
CASSIVAGAGENIQYF TGTGCCAGTAGTATCGTAGCGGGGGCAGGTGAAAACATTCAGTACTTC TRBV19 TRBD2 once TRBJ2-4
CASRLTGYGNTEAFF TGTGCCAGTAGGCTGACAGGGTACGGGAACACTGAAGCTTTCTTT TRBV19 TRBD1 - TRBJ1-1
CASSPFLSDRADRGTEAFF TGCGCCAGCAGTCCCTTTCTTTCGGACAGAGCCGATAGGGGGACTGAAGCTTTCTTT TRBV23-1 - - TRBJ1-1
CASSKITSGAYEQYF TGTGCCAGCAGCAAAATAACTAGCGGGGCCTACGAGCAGTACTTC TRBV6-5 TRBD2 - TRBJ2-7
CASSWGTSGTDTQYF TGTGCCAGCAGTTGGGGGACTAGCGGGACAGATACGCAGTATTTT TRBV27 TRBD2 - TRBJ2-3
CASSQDSQSGANVLTF TGCGCCAGCAGCCAAGATTCGCAGTCTGGGGCCAACGTCCTGACTTTC TRBV4-3 - few TRBJ2-6
CASSQAGGGRETQYF TGTGCCAGCAGCCAAGCGGGAGGAGGAAGGGAGACCCAGTACTTC TRBV28 TRBD2 - TRBJ2-5
CASSPGSMGETQYF TGTGCCAGCAGCCCCGGGTCCATGGGAGAGACCCAGTACTTC TRBV5-5 - - TRBJ2-5
CASSEVRQNQPQHF TGCGCCAGCAGTGAGGTGAGGCAAAATCAGCCCCAGCATTTT TRBV10-2 - - TRBJ1-5
CASSQGETGSSYNSPLHF TGCGCCAGCAGCCAAGGGGAGACAGGGAGCTCCTATAATTCACCCCTCCACTTT TRBV4-1 TRBD1 - TRBJ1-6
CASSLGGLRGGEKLFF TGTGCCAGCAGCTTGGGCGGCCTGAGGGGAGGAGAAAAACTGTTTTTT TRBV5-4 - - TRBJ1-4
CASSFRSQPQHF TGTGCCAGCAGTTTCCGGAGTCAGCCCCAGCATTTT TRBV12-3/TRBV12-4 - many TRBJ1-5
CASSLVEGLYGYTF TGTGCCAGCAGCTTAGTCGAGGGACTCTATGGCTACACCTTC TRBV7-9 - - TRBJ1-2
CASSLVATQNTEAFF TGTGCCAGCAGCTTAGTGGCGACACAGAACACTGAAGCTTTCTTT TRBV7-2 - once TRBJ1-1
CASSERQTSSYNSPLHF TGTGCCAGCAGCGAGAGACAGACGAGCTCCTATAATTCACCCCTCCACTTT TRBV27 - - TRBJ1-6
CATSDFGTENPNTGELFF TGTGCCACCAGTGATTTCGGGACAGAGAACCCAAACACCGGGGAGCTGTTTTTT TRBV24-1 TRBD1 - TRBJ2-2
CASRDRGREAFF TGTGCCAGCAGGGACAGGGGGCGAGAAGCTTTCTTT TRBV6-5 TRBD1 - TRBJ1-1
CASRLQGFPDEQYF TGCGCCAGCAGATTACAGGGGTTTCCGGACGAGCAGTACTTC TRBV5-1 TRBD1 - TRBJ2-7
CASIASGRTDTQYF TGTGCCAGCATCGCTAGCGGGAGAACAGATACGCAGTATTTT TRBV2 TRBD2 once TRBJ2-3
CASSLWTGPYNEQFF TGTGCCAGCAGTTTATGGACAGGGCCTTACAATGAGCAGTTCTTC TRBV27 TRBD1 - TRBJ2-1
CASSPDLRDKKNPDYNEQFF TGTGCCAGCAGCCCCGACCTCCGAGACAAGAAGAACCCAGACTACAATGAGCAGTTCTTC TRBV9 - - TRBJ2-1
CASSYSGQGLGYTF TGTGCCAGCAGTTACTCCGGACAGGGTCTTGGCTACACCTTC TRBV6-2/TRBV6-3 TRBD1 - TRBJ1-2
CASRVRNQPQHF TGTGCCAGCAGAGTCAGAAATCAGCCCCAGCATTTT TRBV3-1/TRBV3-2 - - TRBJ1-5
CASSYGQGKNQPQHF TGTGCCAGCAGTTACGGACAGGGAAAAAATCAGCCCCAGCATTTT TRBV6-2/TRBV6-3 TRBD1 once TRBJ1-5
CASSPTGYNEKLFF TGTGCCAGCAGCCCGACAGGATATAATGAAAAACTGTTTTTT TRBV11-2 - - TRBJ1-4
CASSQPHSGSGGELFF TGCGCCAGCAGCCAACCACATAGCGGGAGTGGCGGGGAGCTGTTTTTT TRBV4-1 TRBD2 - TRBJ2-2
CASSQDSGGYNEQFF TGCGCCAGCAGCCAAGATAGCGGAGGTTACAATGAGCAGTTCTTC TRBV4-1 - - TRBJ2-1
CASSFPGQSNYGYTF TGTGCCAGCAGTTTTCCCGGACAGTCTAACTATGGCTACACCTTC TRBV28 - few TRBJ1-2
CASSRGAGRNQPQHF TGCGCCAGCAGCCGGGGGGCCGGACGCAATCAGCCCCAGCATTTT TRBV5-1 - once TRBJ1-5